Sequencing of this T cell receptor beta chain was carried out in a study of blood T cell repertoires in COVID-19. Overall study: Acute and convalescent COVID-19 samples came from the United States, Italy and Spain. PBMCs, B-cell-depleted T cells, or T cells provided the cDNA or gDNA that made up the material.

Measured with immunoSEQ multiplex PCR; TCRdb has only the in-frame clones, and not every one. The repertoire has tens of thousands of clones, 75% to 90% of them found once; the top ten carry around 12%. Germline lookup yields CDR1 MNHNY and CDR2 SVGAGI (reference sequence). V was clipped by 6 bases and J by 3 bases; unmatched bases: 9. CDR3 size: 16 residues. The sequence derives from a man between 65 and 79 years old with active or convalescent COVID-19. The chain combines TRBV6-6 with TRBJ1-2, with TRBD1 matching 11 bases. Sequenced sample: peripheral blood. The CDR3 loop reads CASSRGQGESDYGYTF. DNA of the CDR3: TGTGCCAGCAGCCGGGGACAGGGGGAGTCAGACTATGGCTACACCTTC.